This T cell receptor beta chain originates from a study of a mutant IDH1 vaccine in newly diagnosed glioma. V dropped 6 bases and J dropped 4; count of bases not matched to a gene: 12. Per the germline V gene, CDR1 is KGHSH and CDR2 is LQKENI. The CDR3 consists of 16 residues. Time point described: week 47, end of study. Alongside topical imiquimod, each dose of vaccine comprised 300 ug of mutant IDH1 20-mer peptide. Astrocytomas that were new, WHO grade 3 or 4, IDH1-mutant and ATRX-lost were present in the donors. This clone was detected only a few times. Its target is not known. TCRdb's table, derived via immunoSEQ multiplex PCR, lists solely in-frame clones and lacks some. The table has about 36,000 clones, 65% to 85% seen once; the top ten hold approximately 9.1%.

The specimen was PBMCs, collected from a glioma patient whose treatment included an IDH1 peptide vaccine. This rearrangement joins TRBV18 to TRBJ1-2, with TRBD1 matching 9 bases. This TCR was sampled from a man aged 40-50 years with glioma. CDR3 nucleotide sequence: TGTGCCAGCTCCCGAAACGATTTACAGGGGGCCTATGGCTACACCTTC. Translated: CASSRNDLQGAYGYTF.